One and the same sample provided the 30 T cell receptor beta chains below, sequenced in a study of OX40 agonist ivuxolimab in advanced cancers. Using immunoSEQ multiplex PCR, the repertoire was profiled, and TCRdb retains in-frame clones only, with some absent. Counted here are tens of thousands of clones, approximately 92% occurring once; the ten biggest clones make up approximately 6.9%. The sequences come from CD4+ or CD8+ T cells sorted from blood, collected in a trial of the OX40 agonist ivuxolimab. The receptors here all came from an adult with an advanced solid tumor such as melanoma, head and neck, liver or kidney cancer.

The chain links TRBV7-8 to TRBJ2-7; weak D call: TRBD2 (6 bases). CDR3 size: 15 residues. V dropped 1 base and J dropped 1 base, with 11 bases sitting between them. Germline V gives CDR1 SGHVS, CDR2 FQNEAQ. The CDR3 loop reads CASSLVGGASYEQYF. The CDR3 coding sequence is TGTGCCAGCAGCTTAGTAGGAGGGGCATCCTACGAGCAGTACTTC.

The rearrangement joins TRBV2 to TRBJ2-7; the D gene could be TRBD1 or TRBD2 (5 bases each). The CDR3 is 15 amino acids. Per germline, CDR1 SNHLY and CDR2 FYNNEI. The germline V and J ends were trimmed by 5 bases and 6 bases, with 20 bases remaining between them. In DNA form, the CDR3 reads TGTGCCAGCAGTTTAACCCGGGACCGGGCGAGCGAGCAGTACTTC. This gives the protein CASSLTRDRASEQYF.

This clone occurred a few times. V gene TRBV4-1 combines with J gene TRBJ1-2; D unresolved. This CDR3 contains 12 residues. The germline V and J ends were trimmed by 8 bases and 2 bases, with 9 bases remaining between them. Germline V gene sequence: CDR1 MGHRA, CDR2 YSYEKL. The CDR3 protein is CASEGPNYGYTF. DNA of the CDR3: TGCGCCAGCGAAGGGCCGAACTATGGCTACACCTTC.

This rearrangement joins TRBV5-1 to TRBJ1-2, with D tentatively TRBD1 (5 bases). The CDR3 is 14 amino acids. Germline V lookup: CDR1 SGHRS, CDR2 YFSETQ. V was pared by 0 bases and J by 8 bases, with 14 bases between. This CDR3 is CASSLAQGGEGYTF. DNA of the CDR3: TGCGCCAGCAGCTTGGCTCAGGGCGGAGAAGGCTACACCTTC.

The genes are TRBV9 and TRBJ1-2; tentatively, D is TRBD1 (5 bases). The length of the CDR3 is 16 residues. CDR1 SGDLS and CDR2 YYNGEE come from the germline V gene. Trimming shortened V by 0 bases and J by 3 bases, and 15 bases separated the two germline ends. CDR3 region: CASSVDEGRWDYGYTF. As DNA, the CDR3 is TGTGCCAGCAGCGTAGATGAGGGGAGATGGGACTATGGCTACACCTTC.

This chain links TRBV6-5 with TRBJ2-7; 11 nucleotides align to TRBD1. The J segment lost 6 bases and the V segment lost 6 bases, leaving 7 bases of the junction unmatched. The germline CDR1 and CDR2 sequences are MNHEY and SVGAGI. CDR3 size: 14 residues. The CDR3 region has the DNA TGTGCCAGCAGCCTACGGACAGGGGGCGTCGAGCAGTACTTC. It yields the protein CASSLRTGGVEQYF.

This rearrangement joins TRBV5-1 to TRBJ2-7, with D possibly TRBD1 on 7 matching bases. V lost 0 bases and J lost 1, with 11 bases in between. Germline V CDR1 and CDR2: SGHRS, YFSETQ. The CDR3 has 15 amino acids. CDR3 nucleotide sequence: TGCGCCAGCAGCTTGGGCGGGACAGCTTCCTACGAGCAGTACTTC. Protein sequence: CASSLGGTASYEQYF.

This chain connects TRBV28 to TRBJ2-1; 8 bases fit TRBD2. Germline CDR1 and CDR2: MDHEN and SYDVKM. This CDR3 has 18 residues. The J segment lost 4 bases and the V segment lost 4 bases, leaving 15 bases of the junction unmatched. The CDR3 DNA is TGTGCCAGCAGTTCACGTCGGAGAGAGCGGGGGATATACAATGAGCAGTTCTTC. Translated: CASSSRRRERGIYNEQFF.

The chain links TRBV27 to TRBJ2-7, with TRBD1 matching 8 bases. Germline lookup yields CDR1 MNHEY and CDR2 SMNVEV (reference sequence). The trim removed 5 bases at V and 0 bases at J, leaving 15 bases unmatched. The CDR3 has 18 amino acids. The DNA of the CDR3 is TGTGCCAGCAGTCTAGGCCCAGACAGGGGTCGGGCCTCCTACGAGCAGTACTTC. Residues: CASSLGPDRGRASYEQYF.

CDR3 residues: CASSPSGQGLYNEQFF. CDR3 nucleotide sequence: TGTGCCAGCAGCCCGAGTGGACAGGGGCTCTACAATGAGCAGTTCTTC. The V call is TRBV7-9, the J call TRBJ2-1; 9 nucleotides agree with TRBD1. J gave up 3 bases and V 5 bases, and 8 bases lay outside the gene matches. Germline CDR1 is SEHNR and CDR2 is FQNEAQ (reference sequence). The CDR3 loop spans 16 amino acids.

The rearrangement links TRBV10-3 to TRBJ2-7; no firm D call. Germline CDR1 ENHRY, CDR2 SYGVKD. Trimming removed 4 bases from V and 0 bases from J, with 13 bases in between. This CDR3 is 15 amino acids long. The CDR3 coding sequence is TGTGCCATCAGTGTATCACAGTTAAGCTCCTACGAGCAGTACTTC. Translating gives CAISVSQLSSYEQYF.

The genes are TRBV9 and TRBJ2-3; a possible D gene is TRBD1 (6 bases). The CDR3 runs 15 residues. Trimming took off 5 bases at V and 0 bases at J, with 13 bases between the two ends. Germline assignment: CDR1 SGDLS and CDR2 YYNGEE. This CDR3 is CASSTGTASTDTQYF. The CDR3 DNA is TGTGCCAGCAGTACAGGGACGGCAAGCACAGATACGCAGTATTTT.

The DNA of the CDR3 is TGTGCCAGCAGCCCTAGACTAGCGGATATCTACAATGAGCAGTTCTTC. Encoded protein: CASSPRLADIYNEQFF. This chain links TRBV5-4 with TRBJ2-1; 9 positions match TRBD2. The CDR3 has 16 amino acids. Germline lookup yields CDR1 SGHNT and CDR2 YYREEE (reference sequence). V lost 4 bases to trimming and J lost 3 bases; unmatched junction nucleotides: 8.

The chain carries TRBV5-6 and TRBJ2-7, with TRBD2 matching over 7 bases. This CDR3 has 13 amino acids. Unmatched junction bases numbered 12, after V lost 5 bases and J lost 10 bases. CDR1 and CDR2 from the germline V gene are SGHDT and YYEEEE. CDR3 sequence (DNA): TGTGCCAGCAGGGGGAGAGGGACTAAGGCCCAGTACTTC. It codes for CASRGRGTKAQYF.

V usage is TRBV28 and J usage is TRBJ1-1; D possibly corresponds to TRBD1 (6 bases). V was pared by 7 bases and J by 2 bases, with 17 bases between. From germline, CDR1 is MDHEN and CDR2 SYDVKM. The CDR3 has 15 residues. CDR3 protein: CASMLEGQRNTEAFF. CDR3 nucleotides: TGTGCCAGCATGTTAGAGGGACAAAGAAACACTGAAGCTTTCTTT.

Details on this clone: The junction departs from germline at one end; a sequencing error may be responsible. The V and J genes are TRBV29-1 and TRBJ2-6; tentative D call: TRBD1 (5 bases). The germline V gene encodes CDR1 SQVTM and CDR2 ANQGSEA. CDR3 length: 13 amino acids. The CDR3 is CSAGWAGANALTF. As DNA, the CDR3 is TGCAGCGCAGGGTGGGCTGGGGCCAACGCCCTGACTTTC.

The V call is TRBV6-4, the J call TRBJ2-5; D possibly uses TRBD1 or TRBD2 (5 bases each). Germline CDR1 and CDR2: MRHNA and SNTAGT. The CDR3 sequence is 13 residues long. Deletions cut 10 bases from V and 6 bases from J, with 18 bases between. In DNA, the CDR3 is TGTGCCATCAGGGCCCCGAGGGAGAAGACCCAGTACTTC. It codes for CAIRAPREKTQYF.

The J gene is TRBJ1-3, the V gene TRBV10-3, with 7 bases that match TRBD1. The CDR3 runs to 11 residues. In germline, CDR1 is ENHRY, CDR2 SYGVKD. The chain's CDR3 is CASGGGNTIYF. The DNA for the CDR3 is TGTGCGTCAGGGGGTGGAAACACCATATATTTT.

V and J are TRBV15 and TRBJ2-7, with D unclear. Trimming removed 5 bases at V and 3 bases at J, with 14 bases between. Germline assignment: CDR1 LNHNV and CDR2 YYDKDF (reference sequence). The CDR3 is 14 amino acids. CDR3 in amino acids: CATSGSEVRYEQYF. In nucleotides, the CDR3 is TGTGCCACCAGCGGCTCCGAGGTGCGCTACGAGCAGTACTTC.

CDR3 nucleotides: TGCGCCAGCAGCCGCCCGGGACAGGGCTACGAGCAGTACTTC. Translation gives CASSRPGQGYEQYF. The chain has TRBV4-1 and TRBJ2-7, with 9 positions matching TRBD1. The length of the CDR3 is 14 residues. Germline CDR1 MGHRA, CDR2 YSYEKL. The ends lost 4 bases at V and 3 bases at J; junction bases unmatched: 4.

This chain connects TRBV7-9 to TRBJ2-1; D is perhaps TRBD2 (6 bases). V dropped 1 base and J dropped 1 base, with 8 bases sitting between them. Germline V gene data show CDR1 as SEHNR and CDR2 as FQNEAQ (reference sequence). This CDR3 is built from 15 residues. This chain's CDR3 is CASSLGAGSYNEQFF. The CDR3 coding sequence is TGTGCCAGCAGCTTAGGGGCGGGGTCCTACAATGAGCAGTTCTTC.

V gene TRBV5-1 combines with J gene TRBJ1-1; 9 bases fit TRBD1. Trimming at V came to 4 bases and at J to 4 bases, leaving 8 bases not matched to a gene. Germline assignment: CDR1 SGHRS and CDR2 YFSETQ. The CDR3 contains 15 residues. DNA of the CDR3: TGCGCCAGCAGCCCCATGGGACAGGGCGGCACTGAAGCTTTCTTT. This encodes CASSPMGQGGTEAFF.

The rearrangement uses TRBV16 and TRBJ1-1; D gene unclear. The CDR3 runs 14 residues. Deletions cut 0 bases from V and 4 bases from J, with 9 bases between. Germline assignment: CDR1 KGHSY and CDR2 FQNENV. In nucleotides, the CDR3 is TGTGCCAGCAGCCAATCGGGGTTTAGCACTGAAGCTTTCTTT. Its translation is CASSQSGFSTEAFF. Looking up the rest from reference TRBV16 and TRBJ1-1 gives the full variable domain: GEEVAQTPKHLVRGEGQKAKLYCAPIKGHSYVFWYQQVLKNEFKFLISFQNENVFDETGMPKERFSAKCLPNSPCSLEIQATKLEDSAVYFCASSQSGFSTEAFFGQGTRLTVV.

The chain couples TRBV18 to TRBJ2-7; 8 bases map to TRBD1. CDR3 length: 15 residues. Germline CDR1 reads KGHSH; CDR2 reads LQKENI. V shed 5 bases, J shed 0 bases, and the junction held 6 bases outside the gene matches. CDR3 sequence: CASSSGQVSSYEQYF. CDR3 DNA sequence: TGTGCCAGCTCATCGGGACAGGTCAGCTCCTACGAGCAGTACTTC.

The chain has TRBV11-2 and TRBJ2-1; possible D gene TRBD2, 6 bases. The length of the CDR3 is 15 residues. CDR1 and CDR2 (germline): SGHAT, FQNNGV. Trimming shortened V by 5 bases and J by 9 bases, and 20 bases separated the two germline ends. The CDR3 loop reads CASSLSGSLGREQFF. CDR3 nucleotide sequence: TGTGCCAGCAGCCTAAGCGGGTCCTTGGGTCGTGAGCAGTTCTTC. The full variable domain, its missing parts supplied by reference TRBV11-2 and TRBJ2-1, is EAGVAQSPRYKIIEKRQSVAFWCNPISGHATLYWYQQILGQGPKLLIQFQNNGVVDDSQLPKDRFSAERLKGVDSTLKIQPAKLEDSAVYLCASSLSGSLGREQFFGPGTRLTVL.

The chain recombines TRBV6-1 with TRBJ1-2, with D possibly TRBD1 on 6 matching bases. Germline-derived CDR1 and CDR2 are MNHNS and SASEGT. The CDR3 contains 14 residues. The CDR3 region has the DNA TGTGCTATAGGCGAGGGACACCCTAACTATGGCTACACCTTC. The encoded protein is CAIGEGHPNYGYTF.

There are a few counts of this clone. The chain combines TRBV29-1 with TRBJ2-1; 10 bases line up with TRBD1. The CDR3 length is 11 residues. V gave up 8 bases and J gave up 9 bases; unmatched junction bases: 4. Germline loops: CDR1 SQVTM, CDR2 ANQGSEA. The CDR3 reads CSTDRGSEQFF. Here the CDR3 DNA reads TGCAGCACGGACAGGGGGTCTGAGCAGTTCTTC.

The gene calls are TRBV30 and TRBJ2-3; no firm D call. Germline V CDR1 and CDR2: GTSNPN, SVGIG (reference sequence). The CDR3 sequence is 14 residues long. V lost 2 bases to trimming and J lost 0 bases, with 9 bases between them. The DNA of the CDR3 is TGTGCCTGGAGTCCGCCACGGAGCACAGATACGCAGTATTTT. This codes for CAWSPPRSTDTQYF.

This sequence joins TRBV27 and TRBJ2-3; D is uncertain. V shed 0 bases and J shed 6 bases, with 16 bases lying between them. CDR1 is MNHEY and CDR2 is SMNVEV in the germline V gene (reference sequence). This CDR3 is built from 16 residues. In DNA, the CDR3 is TGTGCCAGCAGTTTATCAAGCACTATAAGTGGGGATACGCAGTATTTT. It specifies CASSLSSTISGDTQYF.

To note about this clone: At one of its ends the junction is not consistent with the germline gene, which may arise from a read error. V gene TRBV5-1 combines with J gene TRBJ2-5; D possibly corresponds to TRBD2 (6 bases). Looked up from germline, CDR1 is SGHRS and CDR2 is YFSETQ. The CDR3 spans 12 residues. The CDR3 reads CASSLSGEAQYF. CDR3 bases: TGCGCCAGCAGCTTGTCGGGAGAGGCCCAGTACTTC. Supplemented by reference TRBV5-1 and TRBJ2-5, the full variable domain reads KAGVTQTPRYLIKTRGQQVTLSCSPISGHRSVSWYQQTPGQGLQFLFEYFSETQRNKGNFPGRFSGRQFSNSRSEMNVSTLELGDSALYLCASSLSGEAQYFGPGTRLLVL.